The T cell receptor (beta chain) under discussion was sequenced for a study of T cells in Graves' hyperthyroidism and ophthalmopathy. The TCR beta CDR3 regions underwent amplification using RNA transcripts as the source. First-round RT-PCR with HTBI primers amplified the TCR CDR3 region. TCRdb ran MiXCR on the multiplex PCR reads and lists one entry per CDR3 protein. The sample has roughly 500,000 distinct CDR3 sequences; approximately 15% are singletons. The sample holds a few counts of this clonotype. The CDR3 loop spans 12 amino acids. Deletions cut 3 bases from V and 6 bases from J, with 9 bases between.

The specimen was blood. V gene TRBV12-3 or TRBV12-4 combines with J gene TRBJ2-7; D remains unclear. The receptor's source is a woman in her 30s with Graves' hyperthyroidism that later progressed to Graves' ophthalmopathy. The DNA for the CDR3 is TGTGCCAGCAGTTTTATGTCCGCCGAGCAGTACTTC. This translates into CASSFMSAEQYF.